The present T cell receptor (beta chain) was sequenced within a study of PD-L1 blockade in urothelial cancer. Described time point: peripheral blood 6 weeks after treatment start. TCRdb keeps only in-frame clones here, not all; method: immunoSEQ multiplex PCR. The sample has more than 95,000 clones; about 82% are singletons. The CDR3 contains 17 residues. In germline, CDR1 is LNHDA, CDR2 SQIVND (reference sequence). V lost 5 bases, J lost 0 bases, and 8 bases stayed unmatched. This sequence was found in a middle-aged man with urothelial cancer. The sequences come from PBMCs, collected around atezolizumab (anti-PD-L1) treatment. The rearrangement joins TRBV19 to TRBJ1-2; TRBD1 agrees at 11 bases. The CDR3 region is CASSSMDRGLTNYGYTF. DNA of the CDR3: TGTGCCAGTAGTTCTATGGACAGGGGGCTAACTAACTATGGCTACACCTTC.